These 17 T cell receptor beta chains originate from one sample sequenced in a study of cytomegalovirus exposure and HLA in healthy donors. The PCR contained 60 Vbeta and 13 Jbeta primers. The table came from immunoSEQ multiplex PCR; TCRdb's copy has only in-frame clones and leaves some out. The table lists about 150,000 clones, about 88% of them singletons. The specimen sequenced was PBMCs. These receptors all come from a woman aged 18 to 35 in good health and CMV-seronegative.

The count of this clone is one. This chain links TRBV28 with TRBJ1-1, with 8 bases lining up with TRBD1. After removal of 7 bases from V and 5 bases from J, the junction contained 12 bases not matched to a gene. The CDR3 has 15 residues. Germline V gene lookup returns CDR1 MDHEN and CDR2 SYDVKM. Here the CDR3 reads CASTPDRGLWTEAFF. CDR3 in DNA: TGTGCCAGCACCCCCGACAGGGGCTTATGGACTGAAGCTTTCTTT.

The V gene is TRBV9, the J gene TRBJ1-2; D gene unclear. The CDR3 is made up of 13 amino acids. Germline-derived CDR1 and CDR2 are SGDLS and YYNGEE. V was clipped by 0 bases and J by 4 bases, with 7 bases between them. The CDR3 nucleotides are TGTGCCAGCAGCGTAGGAGAGGCCTATGGCTACACCTTC. This codes for CASSVGEAYGYTF.

This sequence joins TRBV11-1 and TRBJ2-1, with 12 bases fitting TRBD2. This CDR3 has 19 amino acids. Germline CDR1 is SGHAT and CDR2 is FQDESV (reference sequence). V lost 1 base, J lost 5 bases, and 12 bases stayed unmatched. CDR3 bases: TGTGCCAGCAGCTTAGATCGGCCTAGCGGGAGGGCCATGAACAATGAGCAGTTCTTC. This encodes CASSLDRPSGRAMNNEQFF.

This chain joins TRBV5-5 and TRBJ2-7; the match to TRBD2 covers 8 bases. From germline, CDR1 is SGHKS and CDR2 YYEKEE (reference sequence). V gave up 4 bases and J gave up 3 bases; unmatched junction bases: 6. This CDR3 is built from 14 residues. In nucleotides, the CDR3 is TGTGCCAGCAGCCCCCGGGGGGGATTCTACGAGCAGTACTTC. It yields the protein CASSPRGGFYEQYF.

This clone is a singleton in its sample. V gene TRBV6-5 combines with J gene TRBJ1-4, with 8 bases matching TRBD1. J was trimmed by 6 bases and V by 6 bases; bases with no gene match: 9. Germline CDR1 is MNHEY and CDR2 is SVGAGI. CDR3 size: 15 residues. The CDR3 loop is CASSTLGTGDEKLFF. The CDR3 nucleotides read TGTGCCAGCAGCACGCTCGGGACAGGAGATGAAAAACTGTTTTTT.

In its sample, this clone was seen once. V usage is TRBV21-1 and J usage is TRBJ2-3; TRBD2, the table's D call, was not compared with the DNA. TRBV21-1 is a known pseudogene. CDR3 length: 17 amino acids. CDR3 sequence reads: CASSKDGTSGSPDTQYF. The CDR3 coding sequence is TGTGCCAGCAGCAAAGACGGGACTAGCGGGAGCCCAGATACGCAGTATTTT.

The CDR3: CASGQGYQETQYF. The CDR3 coding sequence is TGTGCCAGCGGACAGGGGTACCAAGAGACCCAGTACTTC. The V gene is TRBV7-9, the J gene TRBJ2-5, with TRBD1 identical over 9 bases. V lost 8 bases to trimming and J lost 0 bases; unmatched junction nucleotides: 1. The length of the CDR3 is 13 residues. In germline, CDR1 is SEHNR, CDR2 FQNEAQ (reference sequence).

The chain carries TRBV6-1 and TRBJ2-7, with D unresolved. Per germline, CDR1 MNHNS and CDR2 SASEGT. With 0 bases removed from V and 2 bases from J, the gap between germline ends came to 14 bases. The CDR3 is made up of 16 amino acids. The CDR3 sequence is CASSEAPNPLAYEQYF. CDR3 nucleotides: TGTGCCAGCAGTGAAGCGCCCAATCCATTAGCCTACGAGCAGTACTTC.

In this sample, this clone turned up a few times. The genes are TRBV28 and TRBJ2-5, with 8 nucleotides matching TRBD2. From germline, CDR1 is MDHEN and CDR2 SYDVKM. The length of the CDR3 is 14 residues. V gave up 5 bases and J gave up 1 base; unmatched junction bases: 3. In DNA, the CDR3 is TGTGCCAGCAGTGTGACTAGCGCCCAAGAGACCCAGTACTTC. Its protein is CASSVTSAQETQYF.

The rearrangement uses TRBV28 and TRBJ2-1, with 10 bases aligning to TRBD2. J was trimmed by 4 bases and V by 2 bases; bases with no gene match: 11. CDR1 and CDR2 from the germline V gene are MDHEN and SYDVKM. The CDR3 length is 18 residues. The CDR3 DNA reads as TGTGCCAGCAGTTTAAGGTCTAGCGGGAGCAGGGTGTACAATGAGCAGTTCTTC. Amino acids: CASSLRSSGSRVYNEQFF.

J is TRBJ1-2 and V is TRBV18, with 9 nucleotides matching TRBD1. The J segment lost 3 bases and the V segment lost 4 bases, leaving 9 bases of the junction unmatched. The CDR3 runs to 16 residues. CDR1 KGHSH and CDR2 LQKENI come from the germline V gene. The chain's CDR3 is CASSRGTGPRDYGYTF. The CDR3 region has the DNA TGTGCCAGCTCACGCGGGACAGGGCCGCGGGACTATGGCTACACCTTC.

This sequence joins TRBV15 and TRBJ2-1; TRBD2 is a possible D gene (6 bases). Trimming took 5 bases from V and 3 from J, leaving 11 bases between them. CDR1 and CDR2 from the germline V gene are LNHNV and YYDKDF (reference sequence). This CDR3 has 14 amino acids. The CDR3 DNA is TGTGCCACCAGCCCCGGGAGACTCTACAATGAGCAGTTCTTC. As protein: CATSPGRLYNEQFF. Filled out from reference TRBV15 and TRBJ2-1, the complete variable domain reads DAMVIQNPRYQVTQFGKPVTLSCSQTLNHNVMYWYQQKSSQAPKLLFHYYDKDFNNEADTPDNFQSRRPNTSFCFLDIRSPGLGDTAMYLCATSPGRLYNEQFFGPGTRLTVL.

J is TRBJ2-7 and V is TRBV7-2, with 12 bases identical to TRBD2. V gave up 1 base and J gave up 5 bases; unmatched junction bases: 3. The CDR3 is 15 residues long. Looked up from germline, CDR1 is SGHTA and CDR2 is FQGNSA. CDR3 in amino acids: CASSLGASGRDEQYF. CDR3 nucleotide sequence: TGTGCCAGCAGCTTAGGGGCTAGCGGGAGGGACGAGCAGTACTTC.

V usage is TRBV5-5 and J usage is TRBJ2-5; tentatively, D is TRBD1 (6 bases). CDR1 and CDR2 from the germline V gene are SGHKS and YYEKEE (reference sequence). The CDR3 loop spans 13 amino acids. Trimming pared 0 bases from V and 4 bases from J, leaving 7 bases between. In DNA form, the CDR3 reads TGTGCCAGCAGCTTGGTGGGGGCAGAGACCCAGTACTTC. Amino acid sequence: CASSLVGAETQYF.

The rearrangement links TRBV27 to TRBJ1-2; 7 bases align to TRBD1. The CDR3 sequence is 13 residues long. Germline-derived CDR1 and CDR2 are MNHEY and SMNVEV (reference sequence). The trim removed 6 bases at V and 7 bases at J, leaving 8 bases unmatched. CDR3 bases: TGTGCCAGCAGAGGCGGGACAGTGAGTGGCTACACCTTC. Amino acids: CASRGGTVSGYTF.

The chain recombines TRBV27 with TRBJ2-5, with 10 bases lining up with TRBD2. The ends lost 6 bases at V and 13 bases at J; junction bases unmatched: 8. Germline values: CDR1 MNHEY, CDR2 SMNVEV (reference sequence). The CDR3 sequence is 12 residues long. The CDR3, as DNA: TGTGCCAGCAGGGATTTAGCGGGGGGTTCGTACTTC. Its protein product is CASRDLAGGSYF.

The CDR3 loop reads CASSLTERAWGNEQFF. The CDR3 DNA sequence: TGTGCCAGCAGCTTAACCGAGCGGGCGTGGGGCAATGAGCAGTTCTTC. The J gene is TRBJ2-1, the V gene TRBV7-9; weak D call: TRBD2 (6 bases). The CDR3 totals 16 residues. Deletions cut 2 bases from V and 6 bases from J, with 17 bases between. Germline assignment: CDR1 SEHNR and CDR2 FQNEAQ (reference sequence).